These 30 T cell receptor beta chains came from one sample sequenced in a study of blood T cell repertoires in COVID-19. The method was immunoSEQ multiplex PCR; TCRdb's version includes in-frame clones alone and lacks a portion of them. The top ten hold approximately 0.9% of the sample, which has some 520,000 clones, approximately 89% seen once. Specimen: peripheral blood. The receptors were gathered from a young man with COVID-19, enrolled during active disease.

This sequence joins TRBV6-5 and TRBJ1-4, with D hard to call. Germline V gene data show CDR1 as MNHEY and CDR2 as SVGAGI. This CDR3 has 16 residues. V was shortened by 0 bases and J by 3 bases, with 11 bases between the two germline ends. The CDR3 region is CASSYSSGRANEKLFF. As DNA, the CDR3 is TGTGCCAGCAGTTACTCGAGTGGGAGGGCTAATGAAAAACTGTTTTTT.

The chain couples TRBV7-8 to TRBJ2-1; 8 nucleotides agree with TRBD2. The CDR3 runs 15 residues. CDR1 and CDR2 (germline): SGHVS, FQNEAQ. J lost 9 bases, V lost 3 bases, and 10 bases had no gene match. CDR3 DNA: TGTGCCAGCAGCTTTAGGGACTCTCTAGCGGGTGAGCAGTTCTTC. This gives the protein CASSFRDSLAGEQFF. Full variable domain (missing parts from reference TRBV7-8 and TRBJ2-1): GAGVSQSPRYKVAKRGQDVALRCDPISGHVSLFWYQQALGQGPEFLTYFQNEAQLDKSGLPSDRFFAERPEGSVSTLKIQRTQQEDSAVYLCASSFRDSLAGEQFFGPGTRLTVL.

For the CDR3, the DNA is TGTGCCATCTCAGATGCGCAGGACGGGGAGCTGTTTTTT. It encodes CAISDAQDGELFF. The chain links TRBV10-3 to TRBJ2-2; no definite D call. CDR1 and CDR2 from the germline V gene are ENHRY and SYGVKD. The CDR3 length is 13 residues. With 8 bases removed from V and 7 bases from J, the gap between germline ends came to 14 bases.

CDR3 coding DNA: TGTGCCAGCAGCCCTGGACACCTGGCGCAGTATTTT. This gives the protein CASSPGHLAQYF. The chain has TRBV7-2 and TRBJ2-3; D might be TRBD1 (5 bases). This CDR3 has 12 residues. V shed 5 bases and J shed 10 bases, with 13 bases lying between them. The germline V gene encodes CDR1 SGHTA and CDR2 FQGNSA.

V usage is TRBV11-2 and J usage is TRBJ2-1, with 7 nucleotides matching TRBD2. The germline CDR1 and CDR2 sequences are SGHAT and FQNNGV. V gave up 2 bases and J gave up 7 bases; unmatched junction bases: 11. The CDR3 consists of 16 residues. This chain's CDR3 is CASSLSRTHGRNEQFF. As DNA, the CDR3 is TGTGCCAGCAGCTTATCCCGGACCCACGGGAGGAATGAGCAGTTCTTC.

This chain links TRBV2 with TRBJ1-2, with a possible D match to TRBD1 (6 bases). The CDR3 sequence is 12 residues long. Germline loops: CDR1 SNHLY, CDR2 FYNNEI. V was pared by 5 bases and J by 7 bases, with 11 bases between. This CDR3 reads CASSLQGGGYTF. For the CDR3, the DNA is TGTGCCAGCAGTCTACAGGGCGGTGGCTACACCTTC.

The chain carries TRBV13 and TRBJ2-1; a possible D gene is TRBD2 (6 bases). Trimming stripped 5 bases from V and 5 bases from J, with 13 bases between. CDR3 size: 14 residues. Germline V CDR1 and CDR2: PRHDT, FYEKMQ (reference sequence). The CDR3 bases are TGTGCCAGCAGCGTTACCGGGACTCACAATGAGCAGTTCTTC. This codes for CASSVTGTHNEQFF. The variable domain in full, with the rest retrieved from reference TRBV13 and TRBJ2-1, is AAGVIQSPRHLIKEKRETATLKCYPIPRHDTVYWYQQGPGQDPQFLISFYEKMQSDKGSIPDRFSAQQFSDYHSELNMSSLELGDSALYFCASSVTGTHNEQFFGPGTRLTVL.

V and J are TRBV7-9 and TRBJ2-3; maybe TRBD2 (5 bases). Trimming pared 5 bases from V and 2 bases from J, leaving 14 bases between. Germline CDR1 SEHNR, CDR2 FQNEAQ (reference sequence). The CDR3 sequence is 15 residues long. The CDR3: CASSPRGIATDTQYF. Here the CDR3 DNA reads TGTGCCAGCAGCCCGCGAGGGATAGCCACAGATACGCAGTATTTT.

The chain's CDR3 is CASGFPQYDRENTGELFF. CDR3 DNA: TGTGCTAGTGGTTTTCCACAGTACGACAGGGAGAACACCGGGGAGCTGTTTTTT. The chain joins TRBV12-5 to TRBJ2-2, with TRBD1 matching over 7 bases. The CDR3 loop spans 18 amino acids. Germline-derived CDR1 and CDR2 are LGHNT and FRNRAP. V lost 3 bases and J lost 1; bases outside the gene matches: 11.

The V and J genes are TRBV7-9 and TRBJ2-7; 10 bases agree with TRBD2. CDR3 size: 15 residues. Trimming cost V 6 bases and J 5 bases; bases outside gene matches: 10. CDR1 and CDR2 (germline): SEHNR, FQNEAQ (reference sequence). In nucleotides, the CDR3 is TGTGCCAGCAGTCCCCTCCTAGCGGGAGTAAACGAGCAGTACTTC. It yields the protein CASSPLLAGVNEQYF.

This clone was observed a single time. The gene calls are TRBV2 and TRBJ2-3; tentatively, D is TRBD1 (6 bases). The germline V and J ends were trimmed by 8 bases and 0 bases, with 12 bases remaining between them. Per the germline V gene, CDR1 is SNHLY and CDR2 is FYNNEI. This CDR3 has 14 amino acids. The CDR3 bases are TGTGCCAGCGGACGGACAGCTAGCACAGATACGCAGTATTTT. It translates to CASGRTASTDTQYF.

The chain employs TRBV4-1 and TRBJ1-5; 9 bases agree with TRBD1. Germline CDR1 and CDR2: MGHRA and YSYEKL. V trimming: 0 bases; J trimming: 1 base; junction bases outside the gene matches: 4. CDR3 size: 17 residues. The CDR3 here is CASSQDGTGRSNQPQHF. As DNA, the CDR3 is TGCGCCAGCAGCCAAGATGGGACAGGGAGAAGCAATCAGCCCCAGCATTTT.

The CDR3 is CASSTLGGAEETQYF. In DNA, the CDR3 is TGTGCCAGCAGCACGCTCGGGGGGGCGGAGGAGACCCAGTACTTC. The chain links TRBV5-4 to TRBJ2-5, with TRBD2 identical over 8 bases. V shed 4 bases, J shed 5 bases, and the junction held 10 bases outside the gene matches. Germline CDR1 reads SGHNT; CDR2 reads YYREEE (reference sequence). The CDR3 sequence is 15 residues long.

The chain employs TRBV14 and TRBJ2-1; 12 bases agree with TRBD2. Germline values: CDR1 SGHDN, CDR2 FVKESK. The CDR3 spans 14 residues. With 6 bases clipped from V and 9 bases from J, the junction kept 6 bases outside the gene matches. In nucleotides, the CDR3 is TGTGCCAGCAGTGGACTAGCGGGATTCCCTGAGCAGTTCTTC. As protein: CASSGLAGFPEQFF.

The genes are TRBV11-3 and TRBJ2-1; TRBD2 aligns across 7 bases. This CDR3 has 15 amino acids. V was clipped by 4 bases and J by 3 bases; unmatched bases: 6. Germline CDR1 and CDR2: SGHNT and YENEEA. The DNA of the CDR3 is TGTGCCAGCAGCTCCTCAAGCGGGATCTACAATGAGCAGTTCTTC. Protein product: CASSSSSGIYNEQFF.

The chain uses TRBV5-1 and TRBJ2-7; TRBD2 matches at 12 bases. The CDR3 extends over 15 amino acids. The trim removed 5 bases at V and 4 bases at J, leaving 7 bases unmatched. Germline values: CDR1 SGHRS, CDR2 YFSETQ. CDR3 region: CASRAGLAGIYEQYF. Written as DNA, the CDR3 is TGCGCCAGCAGAGCCGGACTAGCGGGGATATACGAGCAGTACTTC.

The chain employs TRBV4-2 and TRBJ1-2; a possible D gene is TRBD1 (6 bases). Looked up from germline, CDR1 is LGHNA and CDR2 is YNFKEQ. Trimming shortened V by 0 bases and J by 8 bases, and 13 bases separated the two germline ends. CDR3 length equals 14 residues. The CDR3 loop reads CASSQEWTDAGYTF. CDR3 sequence (DNA): TGTGCCAGCAGCCAAGAATGGACAGACGCGGGCTACACCTTC.

J is TRBJ1-5 and V is TRBV19; D possibly corresponds to TRBD1 (6 bases). Looked up from germline, CDR1 is LNHDA and CDR2 is SQIVND (reference sequence). This CDR3 has 14 residues. Trimming left V 10 bases short and J 5 bases short, with 18 bases between. CDR3 in DNA: TGTGCCACTACGGGACAAGGCGGCTATCAGCCCCAGCATTTT. Amino acid sequence: CATTGQGGYQPQHF.

The chain combines TRBV5-4 with TRBJ2-7, with 11 bases that match TRBD2. The V gene end was trimmed by 2 bases and the J gene end by 4 bases; junction bases not matched to a gene: 5. Germline CDR1 SGHNT, CDR2 YYREEE (reference sequence). This CDR3 spans 15 amino acids. The CDR3 here is CASSFSGGASYEQYF. For the CDR3, the DNA is TGTGCCAGCAGCTTTAGCGGGGGGGCCAGTTACGAGCAGTACTTC.

V and J are TRBV5-1 and TRBJ2-7; 8 positions match TRBD2. J gave up 4 bases and V 0 bases, and 6 bases lay outside the gene matches. The germline V gene has CDR1 SGHRS and CDR2 YFSETQ. The CDR3 loop spans 15 amino acids. The CDR3: CASSLVAGGRYEQYF. CDR3 bases: TGCGCCAGCAGCTTGGTTGCGGGAGGACGATACGAGCAGTACTTC.

The table lists this clone with a few counts. The chain is built from TRBV7-9 and TRBJ2-7; 8 bases are a match to TRBD1. The V gene end was trimmed by 5 bases and the J gene end by 4 bases; junction bases not matched to a gene: 10. Germline values: CDR1 SEHNR, CDR2 FQNEAQ (reference sequence). The CDR3 runs to 15 residues. The CDR3 sequence is CASSPGRTGQYEQYF. The CDR3 DNA sequence: TGTGCCAGCAGCCCAGGGCGGACAGGGCAATACGAGCAGTACTTC.

Points on this clone: This CDR3 is also generated by other DNA sequences in the sample. The chain combines TRBV5-6 with TRBJ2-7; 7 nucleotides align to TRBD2. The CDR3 is 11 amino acids. Trimming removed 3 bases from V and 6 bases from J; junction bases left unmatched: 0. Germline loops: CDR1 SGHDT, CDR2 YYEEEE. The CDR3 spells CASSWGGEQYF. The CDR3 nucleotides read TGTGCCAGCAGCTGGGGGGGCGAGCAGTACTTC.

The CDR3 nucleotides are TGTGCCAGCAGCCCCCGGGTTGCCCCGAAGCAGTTCTTC. It codes for CASSPRVAPKQFF. The chain has TRBV11-3 and TRBJ2-1; the D is unclear. This CDR3 has 13 residues. Germline CDR1 SGHNT, CDR2 YENEEA. Trimming removed 5 bases at V and 11 bases at J, with 16 bases between.

A word on this clone: The junction shows a germline mismatch at one end, possibly a read error. V usage is TRBV7-9 and J usage is TRBJ1-2; D is unresolved. Germline V gene sequence: CDR1 SEHNR, CDR2 FQNEAQ (reference sequence). This CDR3 contains 17 residues. The CDR3 loop reads CTSSYAPSGLTNYGYTF. CDR3 DNA: TGTACCAGCAGTTACGCCCCATCAGGACTAACTAACTATGGCTACACCTTC.

This chain joins TRBV6-5 and TRBJ2-7, with TRBD1 matching 10 bases. CDR1 is MNHEY and CDR2 is SVGAGI in the germline V gene. V lost 6 bases, J lost 1 base, and 6 bases stayed unmatched. The CDR3 has 15 amino acids. The DNA of the CDR3 is TGTGCCAGCAGCGGTTGGGACAGGGGTTCCTACGAGCAGTACTTC. This sequence encodes CASSGWDRGSYEQYF.

The genes are TRBV19 and TRBJ2-3; 10 bases line up with TRBD1. The CDR3 contains 21 residues. The V and J ends lost 4 bases and 0 bases, in that order; junction bases with no gene match: 19. Germline V lookup: CDR1 LNHDA, CDR2 SQIVND (reference sequence). In DNA form, the CDR3 reads TGTGCCAGTAGTACTGGACTACTAAGTTCTCGGACAGGGGGGAGCACAGATACGCAGTATTTT. This codes for CASSTGLLSSRTGGSTDTQYF.

For the CDR3, the DNA is TGTGCCAGCAGCTTTGGGACAGCGGGCTCCTACGAGCAGTACTTC. Translation: CASSFGTAGSYEQYF. This rearrangement joins TRBV7-9 to TRBJ2-7; maybe TRBD1 (7 bases). This CDR3 is 15 amino acids long. The V end lost 3 bases, the J end lost 0 bases, and 12 bases lay between the germline ends. Germline-derived CDR1 and CDR2 are SEHNR and FQNEAQ (reference sequence).

This clone occurred once. V usage is TRBV3-1 (or the pseudogene TRBV3-2) and J usage is TRBJ1-3; no reliable D call. CDR1 LGHDT and CDR2 YNNKEL come from the germline V gene (reference sequence). V lost 5 bases, J lost 0 bases, and 11 bases lay in between. There are 15 residues in the CDR3. The CDR3 protein is CASSNNLGSGNTIYF. The CDR3 DNA sequence: TGTGCCAGCAGCAACAATCTAGGCTCTGGAAACACCATATATTTT.

The chain has TRBV20-1 and TRBJ1-1; no firm D call. V lost 5 bases, J lost 9 bases, and 13 bases lay in between. The CDR3 has 11 residues. CDR1 and CDR2 (germline): DFQATT, SNEGSKA (reference sequence). The CDR3 DNA follows: TGCAGTGCTCACGGGGAGGGTCAAGCTTTCTTT. Amino acids: CSAHGEGQAFF.

V and J are TRBV3-1 (or the pseudogene TRBV3-2) and TRBJ2-5, with TRBD1 matching 8 bases. Germline V gene data show CDR1 as LGHDT and CDR2 as YNNKEL (reference sequence). V was clipped by 4 bases and J by 2 bases; unmatched bases: 9. The CDR3 contains 16 residues. In DNA form, the CDR3 reads TGTGCCAGCAGCCTATCAGGGGGCGTCTGGCAAGAGACCCAGTACTTC. Amino acids: CASSLSGGVWQETQYF.